A selection of T cell receptor beta chains follows, all from one sample in a study of T-cell reconstitution after alpha-beta-depleted transplantation in children. TCRdb reprocessed the PCR reads with MiXCR, giving one entry per CDR3 protein. The sample consists of approximately 350,000 distinct CDR3 sequences, 10% to 15% of them appearing once. Sample: PBMCs, taken from the stem cell graft. The source of these receptors is a human donor who donated a stem cell graft to a child with Fanconi anemia. Each CDR3 is given with its conserved first and last residue. The D gene is left open where the match is weak. Only some rows state a clone size, as once, few, many or a class for expanded clones.

v_gene	j_gene	abundance	d_gene	CDR3nt	CDR3aa
TRBV5-1	TRBJ2-2	NA	TRBD1	TGCGCCAGCAGCTTGACAGGGGAAAAGACCGGGGAGCTGTTTTTT	CASSLTGEKTGELFF
TRBV29-1	TRBJ2-5	many	NA	TGCAGCGTTGATACAGGCACACTGGGAGAGACCCAGTACTTC	CSVDTGTLGETQYF
TRBV12-3/TRBV12-4	TRBJ2-1	NA	NA	TGTGCCAGCAGTTTAGCAGCTAGATGGAATGAGCAGTTCTTC	CASSLAARWNEQFF
TRBV3-1	TRBJ1-1	NA	NA	TGTGCCAGCACCCCGGGGAACACTGAAGCTTTCTTT	CASTPGNTEAFF
TRBV7-9	TRBJ2-3	NA	NA	TGTGCCAGCAGCTCCGACCTTGAATATGGGACGCAGTATTTT	CASSSDLEYGTQYF
TRBV29-1	TRBJ1-1	many	NA	TGCAGCGTCGGACAGTCCATGAACACTGAAGCTTTCTTT	CSVGQSMNTEAFF
TRBV3-1	TRBJ2-3	many	NA	TGTGCCAGCAGCCAAGGCATGGGGTCCACAGATACGCAGTATTTT	CASSQGMGSTDTQYF
TRBV7-8	TRBJ1-2	few	NA	TGTGCCAGCACCGATCCGGGCAGGTTTGAGGAAGGCTACACCTTC	CASTDPGRFEEGYTF
TRBV3-1	TRBJ2-1	NA	NA	TGTGCCAGCAGCCAATGGGGGGAGCAGTTCTTC	CASSQWGEQFF
TRBV12-3/TRBV12-4	TRBJ1-6	NA	TRBD1	TGTGCCAGCAGTGACTCGACAGGGTATTCACCCCTCCACTTT	CASSDSTGYSPLHF
TRBV20-1	TRBJ2-6	few	NA	TGCAGTGCTACCGACAGGAAAAGCTCTGGGGCCAACGTCCTGACTTTC	CSATDRKSSGANVLTF
TRBV24-1	TRBJ2-1	NA	TRBD2	TGTGCCACCAGTGCCGGACTAGCGGGGGATAGAAGTGAGCAGTTCTTC	CATSAGLAGDRSEQFF
TRBV19	TRBJ2-7	NA	NA	TGTGCCAGTAGTATGGGCAGGCAATCCTACGAGCAGTACTTC	CASSMGRQSYEQYF
TRBV6-2/TRBV6-3	TRBJ2-6	few	NA	TGTGCCAGCAGTTACCTCCAGGGCTTGAGCGGGGCCAACGTCCTGACTTTC	CASSYLQGLSGANVLTF
TRBV5-6	TRBJ1-2	few	NA	TGTGCCAGCAGCTTGCCGGTGGGTGGCTACACCTTC	CASSLPVGGYTF
TRBV11-3	TRBJ1-1	NA	NA	TGTGCCAGCAGCTTAGACTCGAGGGGGACTGAAGCTTTCTTT	CASSLDSRGTEAFF
TRBV7-2	TRBJ1-2	few	TRBD1	TGTGCCACCTTACTTGGACAGGGGGGGGGCAGTGGCTACACCTTC	CATLLGQGGGSGYTF
TRBV4-1	TRBJ2-2	NA	TRBD2	TGCGCCAGCAGCCAAGAACCTCGGGAGGGCGGGGAGCTGTTTTTT	CASSQEPREGGELFF
TRBV5-1	TRBJ1-1	NA	NA	TGCGCCAGCAAGGTCTCGACAGGGAACACTGAAGCTTTCTTT	CASKVSTGNTEAFF
TRBV20-1	TRBJ2-5	NA	NA	TGCAGTGTGTATTCCGGGGTTGGGGAGACCCAGTACTTC	CSVYSGVGETQYF
TRBV5-6	TRBJ1-2	few	NA	TGTGCCAGCAGCTTATCGGGTCTTGGCTACACCTTC	CASSLSGLGYTF
TRBV7-7	TRBJ2-1	few	NA	TGTGCCAGCAGCTTAGGGGGACCTTTTGATGAGCAGTTCTTC	CASSLGGPFDEQFF
TRBV12-3/TRBV12-4	TRBJ1-4	NA	NA	TGTGCCAGCAGTTTTAGTCAGGCGGGGAAACTGTTTTTT	CASSFSQAGKLFF
TRBV5-5	TRBJ2-1	many	TRBD2	TGTGCCAGCAGATTATTCGGGACTAGCGGAAGGAATGAGCAGTTCTTC	CASRLFGTSGRNEQFF
TRBV6-1	TRBJ2-6	NA	NA	TGTGCCAGCATTCCAACCCACCGGGACACATTCTCTGGGGCCAACGTCCTGACTTTC	CASIPTHRDTFSGANVLTF
TRBV20-1	TRBJ1-2	few	TRBD1	TGCAGTGCTTGGGACAGCCGGAGCTATGGCTACACCTTC	CSAWDSRSYGYTF
TRBV10-3	TRBJ1-1	many	NA	TGTGCCATCAGTGACAGGGAGGGGGTTGAAGCTTTCTTT	CAISDREGVEAFF
TRBV6-1	TRBJ2-1	NA	TRBD2	TGTGCCAGCAGTCCCTCTGCGGGGGAAGCCTACAATGAGCAGTTCTTC	CASSPSAGEAYNEQFF
TRBV4-1	TRBJ1-6	NA	TRBD1	TGCGCCAGCAGCCAACGCGACAGGGGCAATACACCCCTCCACTTT	CASSQRDRGNTPLHF
TRBV29-1	TRBJ1-1	NA	NA	TGCAGCGTTGATCCGGGGGGCAAAGCTTTCTTT	CSVDPGGKAFF
TRBV5-5	TRBJ2-7	NA	NA	TGTGCCAGCAGCTTCGGACGGGGATCCTCCTACGAGCAGTACTTC	CASSFGRGSSYEQYF
TRBV11-2	TRBJ2-7	NA	NA	TGTGCCAGCAGATGGGAAGGGAGTCAGGACGAGCAGTACTTC	CASRWEGSQDEQYF
TRBV12-3/TRBV12-4	TRBJ2-5	NA	NA	TGTGCCAGCAGTTTCCAGGGGCCGCAAGAGACCCAGTACTTC	CASSFQGPQETQYF
TRBV5-6	TRBJ2-3	few	NA	TGTGCCAGCAGCCAGCTGTCGGGCACAGATACGCAGTATTTT	CASSQLSGTDTQYF
TRBV28	TRBJ2-3	many	NA	TGTGCCAGCAGTCTCCGGGGGAAGGGCACAGATACGCAGTATTTT	CASSLRGKGTDTQYF
TRBV24-1	TRBJ2-3	NA	NA	TGTGCCACCAGTGATGAGGGTCCAGATACGCAGTATTTT	CATSDEGPDTQYF
TRBV11-2	TRBJ2-7	many	NA	TGTGCCAGCAGTCGAGGTTGGGTTGAGCAGTACTTC	CASSRGWVEQYF
TRBV4-3	TRBJ2-1	NA	NA	TGCGCCAGCAGCCAAGGTAGCAGGTATGATGAGCAGTTCTTC	CASSQGSRYDEQFF
TRBV18	TRBJ1-3	NA	NA	TGTGCCAGCTCACCGGATACAGAGGGAAACACCATATATTTT	CASSPDTEGNTIYF
TRBV6-1	TRBJ2-1	few	NA	TGTGCCAGCAGACCAAGCTCAGCCTCCTACAATGAGCAGTTCTTC	CASRPSSASYNEQFF
TRBV29-1	TRBJ2-4	many	NA	TGCAGCGTTGGTGGCGGGGCCTTAGCCAAAAACATTCAGTACTTC	CSVGGGALAKNIQYF
TRBV10-3	TRBJ2-2	many	NA	TGTGCCATCAGTGAAAGGGGGGCCGACACCGGGGAGCTGTTTTTT	CAISERGADTGELFF
TRBV12-3/TRBV12-4	TRBJ2-5	many	NA	TGTGCCAGCACCCTAGGGGCGGGGGCCCAAGAGACCCAGTACTTC	CASTLGAGAQETQYF
TRBV2	TRBJ2-1	many	NA	TGTGCCAGCAAATCAGGGGACGGGCTACAGTTCTTC	CASKSGDGLQFF
TRBV6-5	TRBJ2-3	many	TRBD2	TGTGCCAGCAGTTACGGCGGGGGGCCCACAGATACGCAGTATTTT	CASSYGGGPTDTQYF